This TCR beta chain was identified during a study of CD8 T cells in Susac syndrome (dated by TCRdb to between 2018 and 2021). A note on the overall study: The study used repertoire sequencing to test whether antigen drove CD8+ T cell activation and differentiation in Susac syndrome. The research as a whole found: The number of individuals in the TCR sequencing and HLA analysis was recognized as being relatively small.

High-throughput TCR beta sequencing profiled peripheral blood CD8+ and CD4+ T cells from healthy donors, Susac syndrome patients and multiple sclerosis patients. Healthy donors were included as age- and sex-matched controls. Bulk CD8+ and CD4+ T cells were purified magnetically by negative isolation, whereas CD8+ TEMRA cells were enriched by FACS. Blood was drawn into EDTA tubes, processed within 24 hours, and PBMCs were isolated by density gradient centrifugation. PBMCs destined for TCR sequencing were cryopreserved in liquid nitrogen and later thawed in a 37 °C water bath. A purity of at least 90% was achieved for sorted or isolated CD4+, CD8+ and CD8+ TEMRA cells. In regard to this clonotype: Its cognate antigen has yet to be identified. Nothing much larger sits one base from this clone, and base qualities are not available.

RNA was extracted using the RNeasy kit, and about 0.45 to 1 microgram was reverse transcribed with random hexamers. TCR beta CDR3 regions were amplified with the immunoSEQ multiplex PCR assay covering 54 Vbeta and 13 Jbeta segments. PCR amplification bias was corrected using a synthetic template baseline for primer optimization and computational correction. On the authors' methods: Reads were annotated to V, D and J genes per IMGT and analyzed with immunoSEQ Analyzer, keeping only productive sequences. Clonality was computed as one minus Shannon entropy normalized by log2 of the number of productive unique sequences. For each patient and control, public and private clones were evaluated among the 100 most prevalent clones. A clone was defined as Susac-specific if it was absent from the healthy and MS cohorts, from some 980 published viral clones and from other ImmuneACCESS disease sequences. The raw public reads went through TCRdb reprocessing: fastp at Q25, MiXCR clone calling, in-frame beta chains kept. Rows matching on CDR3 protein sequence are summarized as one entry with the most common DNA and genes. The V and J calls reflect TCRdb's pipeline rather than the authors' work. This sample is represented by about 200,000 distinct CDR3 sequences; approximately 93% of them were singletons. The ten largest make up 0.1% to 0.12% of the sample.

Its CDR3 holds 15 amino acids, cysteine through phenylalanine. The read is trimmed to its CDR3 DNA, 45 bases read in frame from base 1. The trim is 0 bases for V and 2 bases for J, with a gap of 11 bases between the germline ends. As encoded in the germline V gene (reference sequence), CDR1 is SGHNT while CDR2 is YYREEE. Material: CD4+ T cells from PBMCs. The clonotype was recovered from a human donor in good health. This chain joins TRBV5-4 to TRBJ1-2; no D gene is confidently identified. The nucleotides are TGTGCCAGCAGCTTGGAAGGGCAGGCGAACTATGGCTACACCTTC. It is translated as CASSLEGQANYGYTF.